Below, 17 T cell receptor beta chains from the same sample are listed, as sequenced in a study of cytomegalovirus exposure and HLA in healthy donors. The PCR was carried out with 60 Vbeta primers and 13 Jbeta primers. Some clones are missing from TCRdb's copy, which holds only in-frame ones; the method was immunoSEQ multiplex PCR. This table holds some 140,000 clones, 55% to 80% found once. What was sequenced was PBMCs. Receptors were obtained from a woman between 35 and 50 years old in good health and CMV-seronegative.

The V gene is TRBV5-4, the J gene TRBJ2-3, with no clear D. This CDR3 region has 15 residues. From germline, CDR1 is SGHNT and CDR2 YYREEE (reference sequence). The V gene lost 1 base and the J gene lost 6 bases, with 15 bases spanning the gap. The CDR3: CASSLSTVPGDTQYF. Written as DNA, the CDR3 is TGTGCCAGCAGCTTGTCCACTGTTCCCGGGGATACGCAGTATTTT.

This clone was recorded a few times. This chain links TRBV19 with TRBJ2-2, with 10 nucleotides matching TRBD1. V dropped 8 bases and J dropped 5; count of bases not matched to a gene: 8. Germline CDR1 is LNHDA and CDR2 is SQIVND (reference sequence). This CDR3 has 15 residues. The CDR3 here is CASEKRDRGTGELFF. CDR3 nucleotides: TGTGCCAGTGAAAAGCGGGACAGGGGAACCGGGGAGCTGTTTTTT. Drawing the rest from reference TRBV19 and TRBJ2-2, the complete variable domain is DGGITQSPKYLFRKEGQNVTLSCEQNLNHDAMYWYRQDPGQGLRLIYYSQIVNDFQKGDIAEGYSVSREKKESFPLTVTSAQKNPTAFYLCASEKRDRGTGELFFGEGSRLTVL.

The V and J genes are TRBV15 and TRBJ1-1; 10 nucleotides match TRBD1. CDR3 length equals 14 residues. Trimming took 7 bases from V and 7 from J; bases not matched to a gene: 9. Germline values: CDR1 LNHNV, CDR2 YYDKDF (reference sequence). The CDR3 spells CATTMDRGEREAFF. The DNA for the CDR3 is TGTGCCACCACCATGGACAGGGGGGAACGTGAAGCTTTCTTT.

This clone was observed a handful of times. The chain combines TRBV7-6 with TRBJ1-4; 8 nucleotides align to TRBD1. Germline values: CDR1 SGHVS, CDR2 FNYEAQ. V shed 4 bases, J shed 2 bases, and the junction held 3 bases outside the gene matches. The CDR3 extends over 15 amino acids. CDR3 sequence (DNA): TGTGCCAGCAGCTCCCGGACAGGGACTAATGAAAAACTGTTTTTT. Its translation is CASSSRTGTNEKLFF.

This chain joins TRBV6-1 and TRBJ2-2; D might be TRBD1 (6 bases). The CDR3 loop spans 14 amino acids. The V gene's germline CDR1 is MNHNS and CDR2 SASEGT. V was pared by 6 bases and J by 4 bases, with 12 bases between. For the CDR3, the DNA is TGTGCCAGCAGCACCGGGACACTCACCGGGGAGCTGTTTTTT. As protein: CASSTGTLTGELFF.

The rearrangement joins TRBV11-3 to TRBJ2-5; 7 bases agree with TRBD2. Germline V gene sequence: CDR1 SGHNT, CDR2 YENEEA. Trimming cost V 2 bases and J 4 bases; bases outside gene matches: 10. This CDR3 contains 16 residues. CDR3 bases: TGTGCCAGCAGCTTAAAGTTGGCTAGCGGAGTAGAGACCCAGTACTTC. Encoded protein: CASSLKLASGVETQYF.

This chain links TRBV7-2 with TRBJ2-7; 8 bases fit TRBD2. The CDR3 runs to 16 residues. In germline, CDR1 is SGHTA, CDR2 FQGNSA. Trimming at V came to 1 base and at J to 6 bases, leaving 11 bases not matched to a gene. CDR3 in amino acids: CASSLGPSSGWGEQYV. Written as DNA, the CDR3 is TGTGCCAGCAGCTTAGGGCCCTCTAGCGGGTGGGGCGAGCAGTACGTC.

The chain joins TRBV4-1 to TRBJ1-1; D might be TRBD1 (6 bases). CDR1 and CDR2 (germline): MGHRA, YSYEKL. V shed 0 bases and J shed 3 bases, with 17 bases lying between them. The CDR3 totals 17 residues. CDR3 in amino acids: CASSQDLGLNRDTEAFF. The CDR3 DNA sequence: TGCGCCAGCAGCCAAGATTTGGGGTTAAACAGGGACACTGAAGCTTTCTTT.

This clone was picked up a small number of times. The V and J genes are TRBV29-1 and TRBJ1-1, with D uncertain. V shed 6 bases and J shed 4 bases, with 15 bases lying between them. Looked up from germline, CDR1 is SQVTM and CDR2 is ANQGSEA. The CDR3 has 13 amino acids. Here the CDR3 reads CSVRPSRSTEAFF. In nucleotides, the CDR3 is TGCAGCGTCCGTCCATCACGGAGCACTGAAGCTTTCTTT.

The chain has TRBV7-9 and TRBJ1-1; 7 nucleotides line up with TRBD1. The V segment lost 5 bases and the J segment 6 bases; nucleotides outside the gene matches: 6. The CDR3 has 13 amino acids. CDR1 and CDR2 (germline): SEHNR, FQNEAQ (reference sequence). The CDR3 region has the DNA TGTGCCAGCAGCGTAGACAGGGTCCCTGAAGCTTTCTTT. It translates to CASSVDRVPEAFF.

The chain couples TRBV7-3 to TRBJ2-5, with 7 bases fitting TRBD1. The CDR3 has 13 amino acids. J was trimmed by 2 bases and V by 5 bases; bases with no gene match: 2. In germline, CDR1 is SGHTA, CDR2 FQGTGA. CDR3 sequence reads: CASSQGQQETQYF. The DNA for the CDR3 is TGTGCCAGCAGCCAGGGACAGCAAGAGACCCAGTACTTC.

This clone appeared a few times. V usage is TRBV28 and J usage is TRBJ2-1, with 8 nucleotides matching TRBD1. The CDR3 totals 14 residues. Germline assignment: CDR1 MDHEN and CDR2 SYDVKM. Trimming removed 8 bases from V and 4 bases from J; junction bases left unmatched: 7. The CDR3 region has the DNA TGTGCCAGCGGGGGACAGGACAAGTACAATGAGCAGTTCTTC. Its protein product is CASGGQDKYNEQFF.

This clone was detected ten times or more. V and J are TRBV6-5 and TRBJ2-3; the D gene is possibly TRBD1 (6 bases). V lost 4 bases and J lost 2, with 10 bases in between. Per germline, CDR1 MNHEY and CDR2 SVGAGI. This CDR3 spans 14 amino acids. The CDR3 region has the DNA TGTGCCAGCAGTTCGGACAGACCCACAGATACGCAGTATTTT. Protein: CASSSDRPTDTQYF.

The CDR3 sequence is CASSYYTSTGETQYF. In DNA, the CDR3 is TGTGCCAGCAGTTACTATACTAGCACGGGCGAGACCCAGTACTTC. J is TRBJ2-5 and V is TRBV6-5; D is possibly TRBD2 (6 bases). CDR1 MNHEY and CDR2 SVGAGI come from the germline V gene. CDR3 size: 15 residues. With 1 base removed from V and 5 bases from J, the gap between germline ends came to 14 bases.

The chain carries TRBV5-8 and TRBJ2-7, with D possibly being TRBD1 (6 bases). Trimming stripped 1 base from V and 0 bases from J, with 8 bases between. The CDR3 spans 14 residues. Germline V gene lookup returns CDR1 SGHTS and CDR2 YDEGEE. The CDR3 spells CASSLTGTSYEQYF. DNA for the CDR3: TGTGCCAGCAGCTTGACAGGGACCTCCTACGAGCAGTACTTC. The whole variable domain, remainder taken from reference TRBV5-8 and TRBJ2-7, is EAGVTQSPTHLIKTRGQQATLRCSPISGHTSVYWYQQALGLGLQFLLWYDEGEERNRGNFPPRFSGRQFPNYSSELNVNALELEDSALYLCASSLTGTSYEQYFGPGTRLTVT.

This rearrangement joins TRBV27 to TRBJ1-6, with TRBD1 as a possible D gene (6 bases). Trimming took off 6 bases at V and 8 bases at J, with 8 bases between the two ends. Germline loops: CDR1 MNHEY, CDR2 SMNVEV (reference sequence). The CDR3 is 12 amino acids. This CDR3 reads CASRYRDSPLHF. The CDR3 DNA follows: TGTGCCAGCAGGTACAGGGATTCACCCCTCCACTTT.

The rearrangement uses TRBV6-5 and TRBJ2-1; 12 nucleotides align to TRBD2. V dropped 2 bases and J dropped 11; count of bases not matched to a gene: 10. The germline V gene has CDR1 MNHEY and CDR2 SVGAGI. This CDR3 region has 16 residues. CDR3 protein: CASSYTILAGGGKQFF. CDR3 nucleotide sequence: TGTGCCAGCAGTTACACCATACTAGCGGGGGGCGGGAAGCAGTTCTTC.